What follows are 10 T cell receptor beta chains derived from one specimen sequenced in a study of blood T cell repertoires in COVID-19. Profiled with immunoSEQ multiplex PCR; TCRdb holds only in-frame clones, not every one. Here the sample spans about 74,000 clones, around 82% being singletons. The specimen sequenced was peripheral blood. These receptor sequences come from a human donor in a cohort sampled during active COVID-19.

This clone was observed a handful of times. The V gene is TRBV28, the J gene TRBJ2-7; 10 bases agree with TRBD1. The CDR3 is 15 residues long. In germline, CDR1 is MDHEN, CDR2 SYDVKM. V dropped 5 bases and J dropped 5; count of bases not matched to a gene: 9. The chain's CDR3 is CASSPLRDRGHEQYF. DNA for the CDR3: TGTGCCAGCAGTCCCCTCCGGGACAGGGGCCACGAGCAGTACTTC.

This chain joins TRBV5-5 and TRBJ1-6; a weak D match, TRBD1 (5 bases). The CDR3 loop spans 17 amino acids. Germline CDR1 is SGHKS and CDR2 is YYEKEE (reference sequence). With 0 bases removed from V and 0 bases from J, the gap between germline ends came to 10 bases. The CDR3 is CASSLAGIVSYNSPLHF. In nucleotides, the CDR3 is TGTGCCAGCAGCTTGGCAGGGATCGTCTCCTATAATTCACCCCTCCACTTT.

This clone is medium-sized in the sample. The chain employs TRBV11-2 and TRBJ1-5; a weak D match, TRBD1 (5 bases). This CDR3 spans 15 amino acids. The V gene's germline CDR1 is SGHAT and CDR2 FQNNGV. V lost 5 bases to trimming and J lost 2 bases, with 13 bases between them. In nucleotides, the CDR3 is TGTGCCAGCAGCGCCACGGGGGGTGGCAATCAGCCCCAGCATTTT. It codes for CASSATGGGNQPQHF.

The rearrangement joins TRBV6-5 to TRBJ2-7, with 11 bases aligning to TRBD2. From germline, CDR1 is MNHEY and CDR2 SVGAGI. V trimming: 4 bases; J trimming: 7 bases; junction bases outside the gene matches: 9. CDR3 size: 15 residues. CDR3 in DNA: TGTGCCAGCAGTTTCGGGGGACTAGCGGTGGGGGAGCAGTACTTC. Its protein is CASSFGGLAVGEQYF.

The CDR3, as DNA: TGTGCCAGCAATGGGGACTTCTCCTACGAGCAGTACTTC. Protein: CASNGDFSYEQYF. This rearrangement joins TRBV2 to TRBJ2-7; possibly TRBD2 for D (6 bases). Trimming pared 7 bases from V and 0 bases from J, leaving 10 bases between. The CDR3 has 13 amino acids. Germline V gives CDR1 SNHLY, CDR2 FYNNEI. The whole variable domain, remainder taken from reference TRBV2 and TRBJ2-7, is EPEVTQTPSHQVTQMGQEVILRCVPISNHLYFYWYRQILGQKVEFLVSFYNNEISEKSEIFDDQFSVERPDGSNFTLKIRSTKLEDSAMYFCASNGDFSYEQYFGPGTRLTVT.

The J gene is TRBJ2-7, the V gene TRBV18; TRBD1 matches 10 bases. Germline V gene sequence: CDR1 KGHSH, CDR2 LQKENI. The CDR3 extends over 13 amino acids. V dropped 6 bases and J dropped 3; count of bases not matched to a gene: 2. CDR3 nucleotide sequence: TGTGCCAGCTCCCGGACAGGGGGCTACGAGCAGTACTTC. Protein sequence: CASSRTGGYEQYF.

The genes are TRBV7-9 and TRBJ1-2, with D perhaps TRBD1 (6 bases). The V end was cut by 1 base, the J end by 5 bases, with 20 bases between. CDR1 and CDR2 (germline): SEHNR, FQNEAQ (reference sequence). CDR3 size: 17 residues. The CDR3 is CASSLGVTGHLPYGYTF. In DNA, the CDR3 is TGTGCCAGCAGCTTAGGGGTTACAGGGCACTTACCATATGGCTACACCTTC.

The gene calls are TRBV14 and TRBJ2-5, with D tentatively TRBD1 (6 bases). CDR1 and CDR2 (germline): SGHDN, FVKESK. V was pared by 2 bases and J by 0 bases, with 19 bases between. The CDR3 has 18 residues. The CDR3 DNA is TGTGCCAGCAGCCAAAACTACCGACAGGTCAGGTACCAAGAGACCCAGTACTTC. It yields the protein CASSQNYRQVRYQETQYF.

This chain links TRBV28 with TRBJ2-7, with TRBD1 as a possible D gene (6 bases). The V end was cut by 6 bases, the J end by 0 bases, with 15 bases between. The CDR3 is 15 residues long. Germline assignment: CDR1 MDHEN and CDR2 SYDVKM. The CDR3 DNA is TGTGCCAGCAGCTTACGTCGGGACATCTCCTACGAGCAGTACTTC. Translating it yields CASSLRRDISYEQYF.

The V gene is TRBV5-1, the J gene TRBJ2-4; 10 nucleotides match TRBD2. J gave up 0 bases and V 1 base, and 4 bases lay outside the gene matches. This CDR3 region has 17 residues. Germline lookup yields CDR1 SGHRS and CDR2 YFSETQ. The CDR3 bases are TGCGCCAGCAGCTTGCGGACTAGCGGCCTAGCCAAAAACATTCAGTACTTC. Amino acid sequence: CASSLRTSGLAKNIQYF. The full variable domain, in which reference TRBV5-1 and TRBJ2-4 provide the parts outside the CDR3, is KAGVTQTPRYLIKTRGQQVTLSCSPISGHRSVSWYQQTPGQGLQFLFEYFSETQRNKGNFPGRFSGRQFSNSRSEMNVSTLELGDSALYLCASSLRTSGLAKNIQYFGAGTRLSVL.